The T cell receptor (beta chain) described here comes from a study of sequential checkpoint blockade in melanoma. At the level of the study: First-line arms were nivolumab then ipilimumab, or the reverse, randomized 1:1. After both sequences, patients received maintenance nivolumab.

Assay: immunoSEQ multiplex PCR; the TCRdb copy retains only in-frame clones and omits some. The sample includes approximately 18,000 clones, just under 75% of them seen just once. The CDR3 loop spans 15 amino acids. Germline CDR1 reads MDHEN; CDR2 reads SYDVKM. J was trimmed by 7 bases and V by 6 bases; bases with no gene match: 10. Noted treatment: randomized to nivolumab then ipilimumab (arm A) or the reverse (arm B). None of the patients previously received DNA-damaging chemotherapy. From thawed PBMCs, live CD3+CD8+ cells negative for CD19 and CD56 were sorted. Material: CD8+ T cells sorted from blood (inferred from file names), obtained from a patient given nivolumab and ipilimumab in sequence. This sequence was found in a human donor with melanoma. The gene calls are TRBV28 and TRBJ2-7, with 12 bases identical to TRBD1. CDR3 in DNA: TGTGCCAGCAGCCTACCGGGACAGGGGGCTTGGGAGCAGTACTTC. This encodes CASSLPGQGAWEQYF. Supplemented by reference TRBV28 and TRBJ2-7, the full variable domain reads DVKVTQSSRYLVKRTGEKVFLECVQDMDHENMFWYRQDPGLGLRLIYFSYDVKMKEKGDIPEGYSVSREKKERFSLILESASTNQTSMYLCASSLPGQGAWEQYFGPGTRLTVT.